The 32 T cell receptor beta chains reported below all come from one sample, sequenced in a study of T cells in Graves' hyperthyroidism and ophthalmopathy. Template material for amplifying TCR beta CDR3 regions consisted of RNA transcripts. An initial round of RT-PCR targeting the TCR CDR3 relied on the HTBI primer set. TCRdb passed the multiplex PCR reads through MiXCR, listing each CDR3 protein once. The sample carries nearly 600,000 distinct CDR3 sequences, more than 13% recorded once. The sequenced sample consisted of blood. These receptors were taken from a woman between 18 and 29 years old with Graves' ophthalmopathy.

In its sample, this clonotype was seen many times. The rearrangement uses TRBV6-5 and TRBJ2-7; 8 bases agree with TRBD2. With V trimmed by 2 bases and J by 4 bases, 10 bases remained unmatched. The CDR3 is made up of 16 amino acids. Germline V gives CDR1 MNHEY, CDR2 SVGAGI. The CDR3: CASSYPGGGGRYEQYF. For the CDR3, the DNA is TGTGCCAGCAGTTACCCCGGTGGGGGCGGGAGGTACGAGCAGTACTTC.

This sequence joins TRBV5-4 and TRBJ1-2, with D unresolved. CDR3 length: 15 amino acids. The germline V gene has CDR1 SGHNT and CDR2 YYREEE (reference sequence). The V end lost 2 bases, the J end lost 0 bases, and 11 bases lay between the germline ends. CDR3 residues: CASSLGRTANYGYTF. CDR3 DNA: TGTGCCAGCAGCTTAGGACGGACCGCTAACTATGGCTACACCTTC.

The chain combines TRBV7-2 with TRBJ2-1, with 9 bases fitting TRBD2. V lost 2 bases, J lost 3 bases, and 5 bases stayed unmatched. Germline V gene sequence: CDR1 SGHTA, CDR2 FQGNSA. CDR3 length: 16 residues. The DNA of the CDR3 is TGTGCCAGCAGCTTACCGGGACTAGCCGACTACAATGAGCAGTTCTTC. It translates to CASSLPGLADYNEQFF.

For this clonotype: This may be a read error, as it is one base from a much larger clone. CDR3 protein: CASRLGAAGGSYEQYF. DNA of the CDR3: TGCGCCAGCAGATTGGGGGCGGCTGGGGGATCCTACGAGCAGTACTTC. The gene calls are TRBV5-1 and TRBJ2-7, with TRBD1 as a possible D gene (6 bases). The CDR3 is made up of 16 amino acids. CDR1 and CDR2 (germline): SGHRS, YFSETQ.

This clonotype has at least ten counts. The chain carries TRBV6-2 or TRBV6-3 and TRBJ2-1; D is unresolved. The germline V and J ends were trimmed by 0 bases and 0 bases, with 9 bases remaining between them. This CDR3 spans 16 amino acids. In germline, CDR1 is MNHEY, CDR2 SVGEGT. The CDR3 region is CASSYSYLSSYNEQFF. The CDR3 DNA follows: TGTGCCAGCAGTTACTCCTACCTAAGCTCCTACAATGAGCAGTTCTTC.

J is TRBJ2-7 and V is TRBV29-1; 8 bases agree with TRBD2. The CDR3 covers 13 residues. The germline V gene encodes CDR1 SQVTM and CDR2 ANQGSEA. The J segment lost 0 bases and the V segment lost 6 bases, leaving 4 bases of the junction unmatched. CDR3 coding DNA: TGCAGCGTCGGGGGGGGGAACTCCTACGAGCAGTACTTC. Its translation: CSVGGGNSYEQYF.

The gene calls are TRBV20-1 and TRBJ1-4; D unclear. Looked up from germline, CDR1 is DFQATT and CDR2 is SNEGSKA (reference sequence). The germline V and J ends were trimmed by 1 base and 8 bases, with 8 bases remaining between them. CDR3 length equals 12 residues. CDR3 loop: CSARGEKEKLFF. The CDR3 bases are TGCAGTGCTAGAGGGGAGAAAGAAAAACTGTTTTTT.

In this sample, this clonotype turned up many times. J is TRBJ2-7 and V is TRBV2; D not resolved. The CDR3 runs 13 residues. Germline V lookup: CDR1 SNHLY, CDR2 FYNNEI. V dropped 6 bases and J dropped 0 bases, with 9 bases sitting between them. The CDR3 region is CASSTRSSYEQYF. The CDR3 coding sequence is TGTGCCAGCAGCACGCGATCCTCCTACGAGCAGTACTTC.

This clonotype occurred a few times. This chain links TRBV10-3 with TRBJ2-7; maybe TRBD2 (6 bases). The germline gives CDR1 ENHRY, CDR2 SYGVKD. The CDR3 is 15 amino acids. V lost 0 bases and J 4 bases, leaving 13 bases between the germline ends. This chain's CDR3 is CAISESAGRTYEQYF. CDR3 coding DNA: TGTGCCATCAGTGAGTCGGCGGGACGGACTTACGAGCAGTACTTC.

The rearrangement joins TRBV9 to TRBJ1-1; unclear D gene. The ends were cut back, 2 bases at V and 2 bases at J, with 7 bases in the middle. CDR1 and CDR2 (germline): SGDLS, YYNGEE. The length of the CDR3 is 13 residues. CDR3 loop: CASSVDQNTEAFF. The CDR3 nucleotides are TGTGCCAGCAGCGTGGACCAAAACACTGAAGCTTTCTTT.

The sample holds many counts of this clonotype. J is TRBJ2-1 and V is TRBV28; 9 bases are shared with TRBD2. Trimming at V came to 2 bases and at J to 4 bases, leaving 3 bases not matched to a gene. The germline CDR1 and CDR2 sequences are MDHEN and SYDVKM. The CDR3 consists of 15 residues. The CDR3 DNA reads as TGTGCCAGCAGTTTAGTCCTAGCGGGATACAATGAGCAGTTCTTC. It codes for CASSLVLAGYNEQFF.

The genes are TRBV4-1 and TRBJ1-1, with TRBD1 matching over 8 bases. V shed 1 base and J 2 bases; nucleotides not matched to a gene: 3. The CDR3 totals 15 residues. From germline, CDR1 is MGHRA and CDR2 YSYEKL. CDR3 sequence reads: CASSQGTGLNTEAFF. Here the CDR3 DNA reads TGCGCCAGCAGCCAAGGGACAGGGCTCAACACTGAAGCTTTCTTT.

On this clonotype: This may be a read error, as it is one base from a much larger clone. The rearrangement links TRBV2 to TRBJ2-1, with 13 bases matching TRBD2. CDR1 is SNHLY and CDR2 is FYNNEI in the germline V gene. The CDR3 totals 15 residues. CDR3 DNA: TGTGCCAGCTTATGGACTAGCGGGAGAATGGATGAGCGGTTCTTC. Translated, it gives CASLWTSGRMDERFF. The whole variable domain, remainder taken from reference TRBV2 and TRBJ2-1, is EPEVTQTPSHQVTQMGQEVILRCVPISNHLYFYWYRQILGQKVEFLVSFYNNEISEKSEIFDDQFSVERPDGSNFTLKIRSTKLEDSAMYFCASLWTSGRMDERFFGPGTRLTVL.

J is TRBJ2-2 and V is TRBV19; 8 positions match TRBD1. There are 15 residues in the CDR3. Unmatched junction bases numbered 3, after V lost 5 bases and J lost 1 base. Germline-derived CDR1 and CDR2 are LNHDA and SQIVND (reference sequence). The CDR3 coding sequence is TGTGCCAGTAGTGCCGGGACAGGGAACACCGGGGAGCTGTTTTTT. It codes for CASSAGTGNTGELFF.

The chain recombines TRBV29-1 with TRBJ1-2, with a weak D call TRBD1 (6 bases). Germline V lookup: CDR1 SQVTM, CDR2 ANQGSEA. Trimming cost V 3 bases and J 8 bases, with 13 bases left between them. The CDR3 spans 12 residues. The CDR3: CSVDAGAGGYTF. The CDR3, as DNA: TGCAGCGTTGATGCGGGGGCGGGCGGCTACACCTTC.

This clonotype was recorded many times. The CDR3 bases are TGTGCCAGCAGTTTAGGTCGCGGTATTTTCGCGGGGACACTTCGCGGTGAGCAGTTCTTC. The encoded protein is CASSLGRGIFAGTLRGEQFF. The chain recombines TRBV28 with TRBJ2-1; possibly TRBD1 or TRBD2 for D (6 bases each). Germline CDR1 MDHEN, CDR2 SYDVKM. V was shortened by 2 bases and J by 9 bases, with 32 bases between the two germline ends. The CDR3 spans 20 residues.

This clonotype was observed a few times. The gene calls are TRBV29-1 and TRBJ2-2, with D possibly being TRBD2 (5 bases). With 4 bases removed from V and 3 bases from J, the gap between germline ends came to 9 bases. In germline, CDR1 is SQVTM, CDR2 ANQGSEA. This CDR3 is built from 13 residues. CDR3 loop: CSVGAEYTGELFF. DNA for the CDR3: TGCAGCGTTGGAGCGGAGTACACCGGGGAGCTGTTTTTT.

This clonotype has ten or more counts. The chain has TRBV28 and TRBJ2-7; perhaps TRBD1 as D (5 bases). The V end lost 2 bases, the J end lost 1 base, and 12 bases lay between the germline ends. CDR1 MDHEN and CDR2 SYDVKM come from the germline V gene. The CDR3 sequence is 15 residues long. CDR3 sequence (DNA): TGTGCCAGCAGTTTAGGGGCTCCAGGTTCCTACGAGCAGTACTTC. Protein: CASSLGAPGSYEQYF. The whole variable domain, filled in from reference TRBV28 and TRBJ2-7, reads DVKVTQSSRYLVKRTGEKVFLECVQDMDHENMFWYRQDPGLGLRLIYFSYDVKMKEKGDIPEGYSVSREKKERFSLILESASTNQTSMYLCASSLGAPGSYEQYFGPGTRLTVT.

This clonotype occurred many times. The chain links TRBV19 to TRBJ1-4; TRBD1 matches at 8 bases. The CDR3 spans 16 residues. The V and J ends lost 4 bases and 8 bases, in that order; junction bases with no gene match: 12. Per germline, CDR1 LNHDA and CDR2 SQIVND (reference sequence). CDR3 amino acids: CASSRQSGTGREKLFF. The CDR3 coding sequence is TGTGCCAGTAGTAGACAATCCGGGACAGGACGAGAAAAACTGTTTTTT.

This clonotype was observed at least ten times. V is TRBV11-2 and J is TRBJ2-5, with TRBD1 matching over 11 bases. Germline CDR1 and CDR2: SGHAT and FQNNGV. The CDR3 runs to 15 residues. V trimming: 4 bases; J trimming: 4 bases; junction bases outside the gene matches: 5. The CDR3 coding sequence is TGTGCCAGCAGCTCCGGCGGGACAGGGGGAGAGACCCAGTACTTC. It yields the protein CASSSGGTGGETQYF. Full variable domain (outside the CDR3, taken from reference TRBV11-2 and TRBJ2-5): EAGVAQSPRYKIIEKRQSVAFWCNPISGHATLYWYQQILGQGPKLLIQFQNNGVVDDSQLPKDRFSAERLKGVDSTLKIQPAKLEDSAVYLCASSSGGTGGETQYFGPGTRLLVL.

In its sample, this clonotype was seen many times. This chain joins TRBV11-2 and TRBJ1-5; D possibly corresponds to TRBD1 (5 bases). This CDR3 contains 13 residues. The germline V gene has CDR1 SGHAT and CDR2 FQNNGV. V lost 6 bases, J lost 7 bases, and 13 bases lay in between. In nucleotides, the CDR3 is TGTGCCAGCAGTACGCAGGGTAGGCAGCCCCAGCATTTT. Its translation: CASSTQGRQPQHF.

The chain joins TRBV4-3 to TRBJ1-5; D gene uncertain. The germline V gene has CDR1 LGHNA and CDR2 YSLEER. The CDR3 is made up of 17 amino acids. Trimming cost V 1 base and J 0 bases, with 13 bases left between them. In DNA, the CDR3 is TGCGCCAGCAGCCAAGGGAATCCATGGTATAGCAATCAGCCCCAGCATTTT. This codes for CASSQGNPWYSNQPQHF.

This clonotype was seen more than once but under ten times. This chain joins TRBV5-5 and TRBJ2-3; D is possibly TRBD2 (5 bases). The CDR3 consists of 17 residues. Looked up from germline, CDR1 is SGHKS and CDR2 is YYEKEE (reference sequence). Trimming removed 4 bases from V and 1 base from J, with 19 bases in between. CDR3 in DNA: TGTGCCAGCAGCCAAGATGAGGTTGGAGGTGGCACAGATACGCAGTATTTT. Protein sequence: CASSQDEVGGGTDTQYF.

This clonotype was counted many times. The chain combines TRBV6-2 or TRBV6-3 with TRBJ2-1; 10 positions agree with TRBD2. This CDR3 has 16 residues. The V gene's germline CDR1 is MNHEY and CDR2 SVGEGT. V trimming: 6 bases; J trimming: 3 bases; junction bases outside the gene matches: 8. As DNA, the CDR3 is TGTGCCAGCAGATCGATAGCGGGAGGAGACTACAATGAGCAGTTCTTC. Translating it yields CASRSIAGGDYNEQFF.

This sequence joins TRBV2 and TRBJ1-1; D is ambiguous. Looked up from germline, CDR1 is SNHLY and CDR2 is FYNNEI. V gave up 6 bases and J gave up 3 bases, with 11 bases separating them. There are 13 residues in the CDR3. For the CDR3, the DNA is TGTGCCAGCAGAGCAGACACGTACACTGAAGCTTTCTTT. It is translated as CASRADTYTEAFF.

There are many counts of this clonotype. The rearrangement uses TRBV10-3 and TRBJ1-5; D gene uncertain. V shed 3 bases and J shed 7 bases, with 7 bases lying between them. Looked up from germline, CDR1 is ENHRY and CDR2 is SYGVKD. The CDR3 has 12 residues. This chain's CDR3 is CAISDLEQPQHF. The CDR3 bases are TGTGCCATCAGTGACCTCGAGCAGCCCCAGCATTTT.

This clonotype was found many times. The CDR3 DNA reads as TGTGCCAGCAGGTCCCTTGGGGACAGGGGGCAATCACCCCTCCACTTT. This gives the protein CASRSLGDRGQSPLHF. The gene calls are TRBV6-1 and TRBJ1-6, with 12 bases fitting TRBD1. The germline CDR1 and CDR2 sequences are MNHNS and SASEGT. The CDR3 covers 16 residues. J lost 10 bases, V lost 6 bases, and 10 bases had no gene match.

This clonotype was recorded many times. This chain links TRBV3-1 with TRBJ2-1, with D uncertain. Germline lookup yields CDR1 LGHDT and CDR2 YNNKEL (reference sequence). Trimming stripped 4 bases from V and 9 bases from J, with 10 bases between. This CDR3 has 12 residues. The CDR3 is CASSPTPSEQFF. Here the CDR3 DNA reads TGTGCCAGCAGCCCCACTCCGAGTGAGCAGTTCTTC.

This clonotype showed up many times. The genes are TRBV5-1 and TRBJ2-1; TRBD2 agrees at 13 bases. Germline CDR1 and CDR2: SGHRS and YFSETQ. V shed 4 bases and J 8 bases; nucleotides not matched to a gene: 6. The CDR3 covers 15 residues. The chain's CDR3 is CASSVLAGGPHEQFF. DNA of the CDR3: TGCGCCAGCAGCGTACTAGCGGGAGGGCCCCATGAGCAGTTCTTC.

Ten or more counts support this clonotype. This chain links TRBV10-3 with TRBJ2-2; TRBD2 matches 15 bases. V shed 6 bases, J shed 4 bases, and the junction held 9 bases outside the gene matches. Germline assignment: CDR1 ENHRY and CDR2 SYGVKD. There are 18 residues in the CDR3. This chain's CDR3 is CAIRPSGLAGGITGELFF. The CDR3 region has the DNA TGTGCCATCAGACCTTCGGGACTAGCGGGAGGTATCACCGGGGAGCTGTTTTTT.

As concerns this clonotype: The junction differs from germline at one of its ends, possibly a read error. The chain combines TRBV12-3 or TRBV12-4 with TRBJ2-5, with TRBD1 matching 7 bases. The CDR3 runs 15 residues. The CDR3 reads CVSSAGTAEQETKYF. The CDR3 DNA sequence: TGTGTCAGCAGCGCCGGGACAGCCGAACAAGAGACCAAGTACTTC.

The sample holds many counts of this clonotype. The chain uses TRBV9 and TRBJ2-5, with D perhaps matching TRBD2 (6 bases). The CDR3 sequence is 16 residues long. Trimming removed 3 bases at V and 0 bases at J, with 15 bases between. Looked up from germline, CDR1 is SGDLS and CDR2 is YYNGEE. Here the CDR3 reads CASSAPTRGYQETQYF. CDR3 DNA sequence: TGTGCCAGCAGCGCTCCGACTAGAGGGTACCAAGAGACCCAGTACTTC. Looking up the rest from reference TRBV9 and TRBJ2-5 gives the full variable domain: DSGVTQTPKHLITATGQRVTLRCSPRSGDLSVYWYQQSLDQGLQFLIQYYNGEERAKGNILERFSAQQFPDLHSELNLSSLELGDSALYFCASSAPTRGYQETQYFGPGTRLLVL.